A selection of T cell receptor beta chains follows, all from one sample in a study of T-cell reconstitution after alpha-beta-depleted transplantation in children. MiXCR was run by TCRdb on the PCR reads, yielding one entry per CDR3 protein. The sample lists 300,000 to 350,000 distinct CDR3 sequences; around 16% were seen once. This material consisted of PBMCs, mostly from graft donor cells, taken 360 days after TCRalphabeta/CD19-depleted stem cell transplant. The receptors were sampled from a male patient aged 2 to 10 who had a stem cell transplant for acute lymphoblastic leukemia, so the T cells may come from the graft donor. Both conserved end residues are part of each CDR3. A D gene is named only where the DNA matches it firmly. Clone sizes are given selectively: once, few, many, or a class where the clone is expanded.

cdr3_nt | cdr3_aa | j_call | v_call | clone_size | d_call
TGTGCCAGCTCACCGCGGACCGGGACCGCCTACGAGCAGTACTTC | CASSPRTGTAYEQYF | TRBJ2-7 | TRBV18 | - | -
TGTGCCAGCAGCCCGGGACTAGCGGGAGGTCTTGAGCAGTTCTTC | CASSPGLAGGLEQFF | TRBJ2-1 | TRBV7-3 | once | TRBD2
TGTGCCAGCAGTCTCCGACGGAATGTTCACGAGCAGTACTTC | CASSLRRNVHEQYF | TRBJ2-7 | TRBV12-3/TRBV12-4 | - | -
TGTGCCATCAGCGACCCTTCTAGCGGGAGGGCCTATGAGCAGTTCTTC | CAISDPSSGRAYEQFF | TRBJ2-1 | TRBV10-3 | - | TRBD2
TGTGCCAGCAGTTCGACGGTCGGGTTTAGGAATGAGCAGTTCTTC | CASSSTVGFRNEQFF | TRBJ2-1 | TRBV6-5 | - | -
TGCAGCGTTGACCTTGGGAATCCCACCGCCTACACAGATACGCAGTATTTT | CSVDLGNPTAYTDTQYF | TRBJ2-3 | TRBV29-1 | - | -
TGTGCCAGCAGTTCCGGGACAGGTATCTCTGGGGCCAACGTCCTGACTTTC | CASSSGTGISGANVLTF | TRBJ2-6 | TRBV12-3/TRBV12-4 | - | TRBD1
TGTGCCAGCAGCTTCGTTGACCGGGACAACCGCGACGAGCAGTACTTC | CASSFVDRDNRDEQYF | TRBJ2-7 | TRBV5-6 | many | -
TGTGCCACCAGTGGACAGACAGGGGAGCAGTACTTC | CATSGQTGEQYF | TRBJ2-7 | TRBV24-1 | - | TRBD1
TGCGCCAGCAGCTTCGGGACAGGGTTTGAAGAGACCCAGTACTTC | CASSFGTGFEETQYF | TRBJ2-5 | TRBV5-1 | few | TRBD1
TGTGCCAGCAGCTTAGGGGTTGTCTATGAGCAGTTCTTC | CASSLGVVYEQFF | TRBJ2-1 | TRBV7-9 | few | -
TGTGCCAGCAAATATGGCTCCGGGGAGCTGTTTTTT | CASKYGSGELFF | TRBJ2-2 | TRBV6-2/TRBV6-3 | few | -
TGTGCCAGCAGGCAATCCAGGGCTCAAGAGACCCAGTACTTC | CASRQSRAQETQYF | TRBJ2-5 | TRBV27 | few | -
TGTGCCAGCAGCTTAGGTAGGGGTGCGGGAAGACCCTCCTACGAGCAGTACTTC | CASSLGRGAGRPSYEQYF | TRBJ2-7 | TRBV11-3 | - | -
TGCAGTGCCATTAGCGGGAGGGCCGGTAATGAGCAGTTCTTC | CSAISGRAGNEQFF | TRBJ2-1 | TRBV20-1 | - | TRBD2
TGCAGCGTCGGCCGGGACAGGGGGCACCACGAGCAGTACTTC | CSVGRDRGHHEQYF | TRBJ2-7 | TRBV29-1 | few | TRBD1
TGTGCCACGAACTCGTACAATGGTGAAAAACTGTTTTTT | CATNSYNGEKLFF | TRBJ1-4 | TRBV15 | - | -
TGTGCCAGCAGACGACAGAACACACCTAACACCGGGGAGCTGTTTTTT | CASRRQNTPNTGELFF | TRBJ2-2 | TRBV12-3/TRBV12-4 | few | -
TGCAGCGTTGGACGGCCGTCAGAAGCTTTCTTT | CSVGRPSEAFF | TRBJ1-1 | TRBV29-1 | few | -
TGCGCCAGCAGCCAAGTGGCGGGAGGCGAGCAGTACTTC | CASSQVAGGEQYF | TRBJ2-7 | TRBV4-1 | many | TRBD2
TGTGCCAGCAGTTACCGAGGGTGGGAGACCCAGTACTTC | CASSYRGWETQYF | TRBJ2-5 | TRBV6-6 | - | -
TGTGCGTCCGGCCAGAACACTGAAGCTTTCTTT | CASGQNTEAFF | TRBJ1-1 | TRBV30 | many | -
TGTGCCAGCAGCTTGGGGTCAACTAGACGGGGGATTCAAGAGACCCAGTACTTC | CASSLGSTRRGIQETQYF | TRBJ2-5 | TRBV11-1 | - | -
TGTGCCAGCAGCTTAAAGACAGCGGATATTATCAACTCCTACGAGCAGTACTTC | CASSLKTADIINSYEQYF | TRBJ2-7 | TRBV28 | many | -
TGCGCCAGCAGCTTGGCAGCGACAGGGGCCCGGAGCTCCTACGAGCAGTACTTC | CASSLAATGARSSYEQYF | TRBJ2-7 | TRBV5-1 | - | TRBD1
TGTGCCAGCAGTTTCGAACAGAACACCGGGGAGCTGTTTTTT | CASSFEQNTGELFF | TRBJ2-2 | TRBV12-3/TRBV12-4 | few | -
TGTGCCATCAGTGTCCAGGATTATACAGATACGCAGTATTTT | CAISVQDYTDTQYF | TRBJ2-3 | TRBV10-3 | many | -
TGTGCCAGCAGTTCCCTAGCGGCCCCTCCGGACAATGAGCAGTTCTTC | CASSSLAAPPDNEQFF | TRBJ2-1 | TRBV28 | many | TRBD2
TGTGCCAGCAGCTTATATCTAGCGGCCAGCTCCTACGAGCAGTACTTC | CASSLYLAASSYEQYF | TRBJ2-7 | TRBV11-2 | many | TRBD2
TGTGCCAGCAGGAAACAGGGGTTGGGTCAGCCCCAGCATTTT | CASRKQGLGQPQHF | TRBJ1-5 | TRBV6-1 | - | TRBD1
TGTGCCAGCAGTGCCCGACGAGCGGGAGGAGTCCACGAGCAGTACTTC | CASSARRAGGVHEQYF | TRBJ2-7 | TRBV6-1 | - | TRBD2
TGCAGTGCTATCATCGTCGGGGGGAACACCGGGGAGCTGTTTTTT | CSAIIVGGNTGELFF | TRBJ2-2 | TRBV20-1 | - | -
TGCAGTGCTAGAAAGGGAGATACGCAGTATTTT | CSARKGDTQYF | TRBJ2-3 | TRBV20-1 | - | -
TGTGCCAGTAGTATCACCTATCCGTCCTACAATGAGCAGTTCTTC | CASSITYPSYNEQFF | TRBJ2-1 | TRBV19 | - | -
TGCGCCAGCAGCCCATGGACTAGCGCCCCACCGGGTGCAGATACGCAGTATTTT | CASSPWTSAPPGADTQYF | TRBJ2-3 | TRBV4-3 | few | TRBD2
TGTGCCAGCAGCCTTGGTGCTCGGGGAGATACGCAGTATTTT | CASSLGARGDTQYF | TRBJ2-3 | TRBV28 | - | -
TGTGCCAGCAGCCAGGGGCTAGCGGCCACAGATACGCAGTATTTT | CASSQGLAATDTQYF | TRBJ2-3 | TRBV11-2 | few | -
TGCAGTGCTAGAGTTAGGGCGGGAGGAGCGGAGACCCAGTACTTC | CSARVRAGGAETQYF | TRBJ2-5 | TRBV20-1 | - | TRBD2
TGTGCCAGCAGTAAGAACCGGGACAGGGATGAAGATACGCAGTATTTT | CASSKNRDRDEDTQYF | TRBJ2-3 | TRBV12-3/TRBV12-4 | - | TRBD1
TGTGCCAGTAGTACCTGGGCGAACACTGAAGCTTTCTTT | CASSTWANTEAFF | TRBJ1-1 | TRBV19 | few | -
TGTGCCAGCAGTTTAGCGGGAGGTAGCGGGCTCTCCTACGAGCAGTACTTC | CASSLAGGSGLSYEQYF | TRBJ2-7 | TRBV12-3/TRBV12-4 | few | TRBD2
TGTGCCAGCAGACCCCGCGGCAGGGCCATAGAGACCCAGTACTTC | CASRPRGRAIETQYF | TRBJ2-5 | TRBV6-2/TRBV6-3 | many | -
TGTGCCAGCACCTCAGGGTTGAACACCGGGGAGCTGTTTTTT | CASTSGLNTGELFF | TRBJ2-2 | TRBV12-3/TRBV12-4 | - | -
TGTGCCAGCAGCCAAGAAGCGGGAACCCGTCCCCACAATGAGCAGTTCTTC | CASSQEAGTRPHNEQFF | TRBJ2-1 | TRBV3-1 | - | TRBD2